This T cell receptor beta chain was retrieved from a study of glioma-infiltrating T cells. TCR alpha and beta CDR3 regions were amplified from RNA using iRepertoire nested multiplex PCR. Tissue mRNA or PBMC total RNA, about 85-400 ng, went into one-step reverse transcription and amplification. MiXCR was run by TCRdb on the multiplex PCR reads, yielding one entry per CDR3 protein. The top ten hold just under 35% of the sample, which has some 100,000 distinct CDR3 sequences, approximately 26% seen once. Trimming removed 1 base at V and 0 bases at J, with 10 bases between. Germline CDR1 and CDR2: SGHDN and FVKESK. The CDR3 runs to 15 residues. In its sample, this clonotype was seen many times. Its antigen is currently unknown. General study results and limits: Only very few CDR3 sequences appeared in both tissue and blood. Above-expected tissue-blood divergence occurred in all gliomas, most in low-grade ones.

This chain uses TRBV14 with TRBJ2-7; D perhaps matches TRBD2 (5 bases). The sample comprised glioma tissue, nonneoplastic brain tissue, or PBMCs (not recorded which). The clonotype comes from a human donor with low-grade glioma or glioblastoma, undergoing nonglioma brain surgery, or in good health (not recorded which). CDR3 region: CASSQGQRGSYEQYF. DNA of the CDR3: TGTGCCAGCAGCCAAGGACAACGGGGCTCCTACGAGCAGTACTTC. Full variable domain (remainder filled in from reference TRBV14 and TRBJ2-7): EAGVTQFPSHSVIEKGQTVTLRCDPISGHDNLYWYRRVMGKEIKFLLHFVKESKQDESGMPNNRFLAERTGGTYSTLKVQPAELEDSGVYFCASSQGQRGSYEQYFGPGTRLTVT.